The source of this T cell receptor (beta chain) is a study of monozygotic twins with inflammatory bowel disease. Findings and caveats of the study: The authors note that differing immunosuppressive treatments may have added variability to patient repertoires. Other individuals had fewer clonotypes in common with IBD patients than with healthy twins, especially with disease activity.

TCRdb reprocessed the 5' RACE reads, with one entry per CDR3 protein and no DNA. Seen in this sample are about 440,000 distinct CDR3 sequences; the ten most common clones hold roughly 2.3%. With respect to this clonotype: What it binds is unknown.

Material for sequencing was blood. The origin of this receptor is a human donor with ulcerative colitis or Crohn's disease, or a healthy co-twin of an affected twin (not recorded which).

The CDR3 loop is CASSPDEGVRYEQFF. The chain is built from TRBV3-1 and TRBJ2-1; as DNA is missing, the TRBD1 call by TCRdb cannot be tested. This CDR3 has 15 residues. Germline V gene lookup returns CDR1 LGHDT and CDR2 YNNKEL (reference sequence).